At least ten counts were recorded for the clone carrying this T cell receptor beta chain. The antigen is unknown. Molecular-barcoded quantitative 5'-RACE produced these TCR beta libraries. Via MiXCR, TCRdb re-called the 5' RACE reads, giving one row per CDR3 protein. The repertoire consists of more than 10,000 distinct CDR3 sequences, with 2.8% occurring once and the leading ten covering 8.7%. The entry originates in a study of CD8 T cells in ankylosing spondylitis. Study-wide points: A TCR beta motif of fewer than ten highly homologous variants seemed to mark ankylosing spondylitis blood. The authors reported significant enrichment of disease-linked clones in matched ankylosing spondylitis synovial fluid.

The ends lost 3 bases at V and 3 bases at J; junction bases unmatched: 4. The CDR3 consists of 15 residues. From germline, CDR1 is SGDLS and CDR2 YYNGEE. The sample consisted of blood, either unsorted or a sorted T cell fraction (not recorded which). The receptor was isolated from a male donor with ankylosing spondylitis or in good health (not recorded which). The chain is built from TRBV9 and TRBJ1-5, with TRBD1 matching 9 bases. The CDR3 DNA reads as TGTGCCAGCAGCGCAGGACAGGGGTTCAATCAGCCCCAGCATTTT. Protein: CASSAGQGFNQPQHF.